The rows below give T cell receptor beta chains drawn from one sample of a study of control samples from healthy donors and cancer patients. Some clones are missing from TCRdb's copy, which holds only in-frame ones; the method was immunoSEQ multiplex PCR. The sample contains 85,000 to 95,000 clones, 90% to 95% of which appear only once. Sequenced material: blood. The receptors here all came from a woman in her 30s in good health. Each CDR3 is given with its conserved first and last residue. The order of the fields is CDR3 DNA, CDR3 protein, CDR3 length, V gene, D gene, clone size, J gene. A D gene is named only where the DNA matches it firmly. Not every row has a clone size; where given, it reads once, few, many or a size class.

CDR3nt: TGTGCCAGCAGCTTAGACCCGACAGGGGCAGGCAATCAGCCCCAGCATTTT; CDR3aa: CASSLDPTGAGNQPQHF; len: 17; v_gene: TRBV7-9; d_gene: TRBD1; abundance: once; j_gene: TRBJ1-5
CDR3nt: TGTGCCAGCCGGAACGCAGGACACCAAAGCTCCACCTTC; CDR3aa: CASRNAGHQSSTF; len: 13; v_gene: TRBV3-1/TRBV3-2; d_gene: NA; abundance: NA; j_gene: TRBJ1-2
CDR3nt: TGTGCCAGCAGTCTTGGGGGGACGAGCTACGAGCAGTACTTC; CDR3aa: CASSLGGTSYEQYF; len: 14; v_gene: TRBV3-1/TRBV3-2; d_gene: NA; abundance: NA; j_gene: TRBJ2-7
CDR3nt: TGTGCCAGCAGTCGCAAACCGGGACGGCCAACAGAGACCCAGTACTTC; CDR3aa: CASSRKPGRPTETQYF; len: 16; v_gene: TRBV27; d_gene: NA; abundance: NA; j_gene: TRBJ2-5
CDR3nt: TGCGCCAGCAGCTTCTCACAGGATACGCAGTATTTT; CDR3aa: CASSFSQDTQYF; len: 12; v_gene: TRBV5-1; d_gene: NA; abundance: NA; j_gene: TRBJ2-3
CDR3nt: TGTGCCAGCAGTCAGGACAGGGACACTGAAGCTTTCTTT; CDR3aa: CASSQDRDTEAFF; len: 13; v_gene: TRBV6-5; d_gene: TRBD1; abundance: NA; j_gene: TRBJ1-1
CDR3nt: TGTGCCAGTAGTATAGCCGGGACAGGGTTCTCCACTGAAGCTTTCTTT; CDR3aa: CASSIAGTGFSTEAFF; len: 16; v_gene: TRBV19; d_gene: TRBD1; abundance: once; j_gene: TRBJ1-1
CDR3nt: TGTGCCTTGAATCGCGGTTACAATGAGCAGTTCTTC; CDR3aa: CALNRGYNEQFF; len: 12; v_gene: TRBV30; d_gene: NA; abundance: few; j_gene: TRBJ2-1
CDR3nt: TGTGCCAGCAGCTTGGGACAGGGGGTGCTTGAGCAGTTCTTC; CDR3aa: CASSLGQGVLEQFF; len: 14; v_gene: TRBV13; d_gene: TRBD1; abundance: once; j_gene: TRBJ2-1
CDR3nt: TGTGCCAGCAGCCGTAGCGGGAGGGCCCACAACGGGGAGCTGTTTTTT; CDR3aa: CASSRSGRAHNGELFF; len: 16; v_gene: TRBV5-4; d_gene: TRBD2; abundance: few; j_gene: TRBJ2-2
CDR3nt: TGCGCCAGCAGCTTGAATCAGGGATACCAAGAGACCCAGTACTTC; CDR3aa: CASSLNQGYQETQYF; len: 15; v_gene: TRBV5-1; d_gene: NA; abundance: NA; j_gene: TRBJ2-5
CDR3nt: TGTGCCAGTCGGGTGGGGGCAAGCACAGATACGCAGTATTTT; CDR3aa: CASRVGASTDTQYF; len: 14; v_gene: TRBV19; d_gene: NA; abundance: NA; j_gene: TRBJ2-3
CDR3nt: TGTGCCAGTAGTATAAAGGGGACAGGGGGACCTGGCTACACCTTC; CDR3aa: CASSIKGTGGPGYTF; len: 15; v_gene: TRBV19; d_gene: TRBD1; abundance: NA; j_gene: TRBJ1-2
CDR3nt: TGTGCCAGCAGCGAGGGCAGGGGATTCAATGAGCAGTTCTTC; CDR3aa: CASSEGRGFNEQFF; len: 14; v_gene: TRBV7-9; d_gene: NA; abundance: NA; j_gene: TRBJ2-1
CDR3nt: TGTGCCACCAGCAGAGAAACTAGCGGGAGCTTCGACGAGCAGTACTTC; CDR3aa: CATSRETSGSFDEQYF; len: 16; v_gene: TRBV15; d_gene: TRBD2; abundance: NA; j_gene: TRBJ2-7
CDR3nt: TGTGCCAGCAGGGGGAACTACGAGCAGTACTTC; CDR3aa: CASRGNYEQYF; len: 11; v_gene: TRBV12-3/TRBV12-4; d_gene: NA; abundance: NA; j_gene: TRBJ2-7
CDR3nt: TGCGCCAGCAGCTTGGTCCCCGAGGGAAACTATGGCTACACCTTC; CDR3aa: CASSLVPEGNYGYTF; len: 15; v_gene: TRBV5-1; d_gene: NA; abundance: NA; j_gene: TRBJ1-2
CDR3nt: TGTGCCAGCAGCTTAGGAGGGGGAAATGAGCAGTTCTTC; CDR3aa: CASSLGGGNEQFF; len: 13; v_gene: TRBV7-2; d_gene: NA; abundance: NA; j_gene: TRBJ2-1
CDR3nt: TGTGCCTTTGGGCGGAACTACAATGAGCAGTTCTTC; CDR3aa: CAFGRNYNEQFF; len: 12; v_gene: TRBV30; d_gene: NA; abundance: NA; j_gene: TRBJ2-1
CDR3nt: TGTGCCAGCAGCTTAGTCCCGGACCACACCTATGGCTACACCTTC; CDR3aa: CASSLVPDHTYGYTF; len: 15; v_gene: TRBV7-8; d_gene: NA; abundance: NA; j_gene: TRBJ1-2